This T cell receptor (beta chain) comes out of a study of shared clonotypes between healthy human individuals. Study results and caveats: Sequencing depth was a factor that was expected to affect clonotype sharing among donors.

The team ran DNA from unsorted PBMCs on ten immunoSEQ deep assay plates for sequencing. Repertoires were generated with immunoSEQ multiplex PCR, while TCRdb's copy carries only in-frame clones and drops some. The table has 450,000 to 650,000 clones, around 81% seen once. There are a few counts of this clone. The target antigen is unknown. CDR3 length equals 13 residues. CDR1 and CDR2 (germline): SGHAT, FQNNGV. Trimming removed 0 bases from V and 5 bases from J, with 7 bases in between. Everyone who donated was a Caucasian adult who lived in Nashville, Tennessee. Researchers drew on about 100 million PBMCs for genomic DNA from unsorted samples.

Sequencing was done on a sample of PBMCs. The sequence was obtained from a woman in her 40s in good health. Some clones in this sample may be carry-over from other donors' samples. V and J are TRBV11-2 and TRBJ2-5; weak D call: TRBD2 (5 bases). CDR3 residues: CASSLERGETQYF. CDR3 coding DNA: TGTGCCAGCAGCTTAGAACGAGGGGAGACCCAGTACTTC.